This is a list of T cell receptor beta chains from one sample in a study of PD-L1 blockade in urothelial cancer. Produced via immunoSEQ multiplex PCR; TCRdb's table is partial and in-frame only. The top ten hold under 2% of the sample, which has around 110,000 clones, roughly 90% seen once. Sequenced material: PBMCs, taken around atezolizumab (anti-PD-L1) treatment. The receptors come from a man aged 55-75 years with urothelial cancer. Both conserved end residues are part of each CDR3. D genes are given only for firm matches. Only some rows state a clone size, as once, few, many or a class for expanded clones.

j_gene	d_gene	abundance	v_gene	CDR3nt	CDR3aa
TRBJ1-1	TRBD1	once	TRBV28	TGTGCCAGCAGCCAAACAGGGGAGACGAACACTGAAGCTTTCTTT	CASSQTGETNTEAFF
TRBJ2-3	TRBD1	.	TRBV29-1	TGCAGCGTTGGGGCCCTGACAGGGGATCCGGTGAGGGATACGCAGTATTTT	CSVGALTGDPVRDTQYF
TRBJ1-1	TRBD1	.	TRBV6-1	TGTGCCAGCAGTACAGGGGACACTGAAGCTTTCTTT	CASSTGDTEAFF
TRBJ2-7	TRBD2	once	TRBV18	TGTGCCAGCTCACCAGGACGGCCTAGCGGGATCCACGAGCAGTACTTC	CASSPGRPSGIHEQYF
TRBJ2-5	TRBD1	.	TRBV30	TGTGCCTGGAGTGCCTCCGGGACAGGGGGTTCCCGGGGTACCCAGTACTTC	CAWSASGTGGSRGTQYF
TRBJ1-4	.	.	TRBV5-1	TGCGCCAGCAGCGTCGGGGGACCGGGGCATGAAAAACTGTTTTTT	CASSVGGPGHEKLFF
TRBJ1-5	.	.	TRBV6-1	TGTGCCAGCATGTCGGAGCATAGCAATCAGCCCCAGCATTTT	CASMSEHSNQPQHF
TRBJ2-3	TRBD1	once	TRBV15	TGTGCCACCAGCACGACAGGGGAGCATACGCAGTATTTT	CATSTTGEHTQYF
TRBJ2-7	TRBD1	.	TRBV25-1	TGTGCCAGCAGTTCGACAGGGGGTCACGAGCAGTACTTC	CASSSTGGHEQYF
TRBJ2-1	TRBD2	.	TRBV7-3	TGTGCCAGCAGCTCTAGCGGGACGTCCTACAATGAGCAGTTCTTC	CASSSSGTSYNEQFF
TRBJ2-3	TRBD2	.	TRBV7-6	TGTGCCAGCACAACTAGCGGGGGGGCGGTGGGAGATACGCAGTATTTT	CASTTSGGAVGDTQYF
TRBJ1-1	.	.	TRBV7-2	TGTGCCAGCAGCTTAGTCCAACTTTCGAGGGCTATGTTT	CASSLVQLSRAMF
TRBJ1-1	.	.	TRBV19	TGTGCCAGTAGTATAGTAAACCTGCAGGTTGCTGAAGCTTTCTTT	CASSIVNLQVAEAFF
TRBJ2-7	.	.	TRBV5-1	TGCGCCAGCAGCTTCCTGGACAGCTCCTACGAGCAGTACTTC	CASSFLDSSYEQYF
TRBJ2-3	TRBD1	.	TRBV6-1	TGTGCCAGCAGTGGAAGACAGGGGGCCATTAGGGCAGATACGCAGTATTTT	CASSGRQGAIRADTQYF
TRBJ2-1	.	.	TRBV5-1	TGCGCCAGCAGCCCCCGCCCAACTAGCAGCTGGGGGAATGAGCAGTTCTTC	CASSPRPTSSWGNEQFF
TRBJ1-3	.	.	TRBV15	TGTGCCACCAGCACGCGTTACGGAAACACCATATATTTT	CATSTRYGNTIYF
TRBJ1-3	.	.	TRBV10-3	TGTGCCATCAGTGCCGGGGGAAACTCTGGAAACACCATATATTTT	CAISAGGNSGNTIYF
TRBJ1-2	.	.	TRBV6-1	TGTGCCAGCAGTGCGGAGGGCCTTCCCGGTTATGGCTACACCTTC	CASSAEGLPGYGYTF
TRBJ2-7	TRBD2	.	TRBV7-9	TGTGCCAGCAGCTTAGGGGGAGGGAGCGAGCAGTACTTC	CASSLGGGSEQYF
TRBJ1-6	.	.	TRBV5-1	TGCGCCAGCAGCTTGGCCCCAGGGGTTGCTAATTCACCCCTCCACTTT	CASSLAPGVANSPLHF
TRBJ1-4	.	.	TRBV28	TGTGCCACTAAAACTTACCATCAGGGAGGTGAAAAACTGTTTTTT	CATKTYHQGGEKLFF
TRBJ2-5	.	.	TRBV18	TGTGCCAGCTCACCTTCCGGGAGCGGGGAGACCCAGTACTTC	CASSPSGSGETQYF
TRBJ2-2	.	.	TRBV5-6	TGTGCCAGCAGCGGGGGGCCGGGACAGCAGAACACCGGGGAGCTGTTTTTT	CASSGGPGQQNTGELFF
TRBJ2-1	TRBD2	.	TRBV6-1	TGTGCCAGCAATCGACTAGCGGGGAATTACAATGAGCAGTTCTTC	CASNRLAGNYNEQFF
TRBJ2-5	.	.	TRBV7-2	TGTGCCAGCAGCCCCGGGACTTTAGAAGGAGAGACCCAGTACTTC	CASSPGTLEGETQYF
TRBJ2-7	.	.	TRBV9	TGTGCCAGCTCCCCGGGGGGCCTTACCTACGAGCAGTACTTC	CASSPGGLTYEQYF
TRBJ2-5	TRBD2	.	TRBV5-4	TGTGCCAGCAGCTTGGGGGGAGGGGAAGAGACCCAGTACTTC	CASSLGGGEETQYF
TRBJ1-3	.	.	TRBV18	TGTGCCAGCTCACCAGAGAGAATCTCTGGAAACACCATATATTTT	CASSPERISGNTIYF
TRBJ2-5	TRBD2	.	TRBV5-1	TGCGCCAGCAGCTGGACGACTAGCGGGGGGCAGCTCCAAGAGACCCAGTACTTC	CASSWTTSGGQLQETQYF
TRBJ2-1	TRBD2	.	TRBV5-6	TGTGCCAGCAGCCACCGGCCTAGCGGATACAATGAGCAGTTCTTC	CASSHRPSGYNEQFF
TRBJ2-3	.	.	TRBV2	TGTGCCAGCAGTCGACAAAACACAGATACGCAGTATTTT	CASSRQNTDTQYF
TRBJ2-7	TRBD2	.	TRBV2	TGTGCCACAACTAGCGGACTGTCCTACGAGCAGTACTTC	CATTSGLSYEQYF
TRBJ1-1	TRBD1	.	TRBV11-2	TGTGCCAGCAGCTTCCAGGGGGGAACCACTGAAGCTTTCTTT	CASSFQGGTTEAFF
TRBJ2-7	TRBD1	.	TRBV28	TGTGCCAGCAGTCCGGGACAGTCTCCCTACGAGCAGTACTTC	CASSPGQSPYEQYF
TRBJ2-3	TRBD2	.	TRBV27	TGTGCCAGCACCCTCCATAGCGGGAGTGTAGATACGCAGTATTTT	CASTLHSGSVDTQYF
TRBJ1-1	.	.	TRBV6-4	TGTGCCAGCAGTGGACTGGTGCAGAAGAACACTGAAGCTTTCTTT	CASSGLVQKNTEAFF
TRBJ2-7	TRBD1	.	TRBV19	TGTGCCAGTAGTTCGGGACAGACCTACGAGCAGTACTTC	CASSSGQTYEQYF
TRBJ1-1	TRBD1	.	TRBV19	TGTGCCAGTAGTAAAGGGACAGGGGGCGCGGGGGTGGAAGCTTTCTTT	CASSKGTGGAGVEAFF
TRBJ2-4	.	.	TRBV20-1	TGTGCGGGGGCATCGGGAAACATTCAGTACTTC	CAGASGNIQYF
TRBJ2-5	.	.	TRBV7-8	TGTGCCAGCAGCCAGGAAGAGACCCAGTACTTC	CASSQEETQYF
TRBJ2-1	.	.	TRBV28	TGTGCCAGCCCAGGAAGAGATGGGGGGGAGCAGTTCTTC	CASPGRDGGEQFF
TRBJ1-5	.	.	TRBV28	TGTGCCAGCAGCCCACCCTCGCCGGGGTTCCTTCAGCCCCAGCATTTT	CASSPPSPGFLQPQHF
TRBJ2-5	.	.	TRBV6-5	TGTGCCAGCAGGAGAGGACTTAATCAAGAGACCCAGTACTTC	CASRRGLNQETQYF
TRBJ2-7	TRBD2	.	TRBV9	TGTGCCAGCAGCGTCCGCGGGGGGGCGGGCTACGAGCAGTACTTC	CASSVRGGAGYEQYF
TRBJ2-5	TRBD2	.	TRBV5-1	TGCGCCAGCAGCCGGGCGGGAGGGGAACTGGAGACCCAGTACTTC	CASSRAGGELETQYF
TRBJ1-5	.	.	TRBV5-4	TGTGCCAGCAGCTACCACGGTGGCAATCAGCCCCAGCATTTT	CASSYHGGNQPQHF
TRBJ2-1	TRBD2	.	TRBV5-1	TGCGCCAGCAGCCCCCTAGCGGGGGGACTCCACAATGAGCAGTTCTTC	CASSPLAGGLHNEQFF
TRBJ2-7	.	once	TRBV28	TGTGCCACCGAAGCGGACAGTACCTACGAGCAGTACTTC	CATEADSTYEQYF
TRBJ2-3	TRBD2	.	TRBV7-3	TGTGCCAGCAGCCCAAGCGGGACCCTGGGCACAGATACGCAGTATTTT	CASSPSGTLGTDTQYF
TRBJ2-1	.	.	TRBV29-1	TGCAGCGTCAGACGACTCAATGAGCAGTTCTTC	CSVRRLNEQFF
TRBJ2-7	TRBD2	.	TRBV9	TGTGCCAGCAGCGTTGGCATGGGACTAGCGGGAAACGAGCAGTACTTC	CASSVGMGLAGNEQYF
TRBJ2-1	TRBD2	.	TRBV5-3	TGTGCCAGAAGCTTAGGGAGCGGGGGGGAGACCTACAATGAGCAGTTCTTC	CARSLGSGGETYNEQFF